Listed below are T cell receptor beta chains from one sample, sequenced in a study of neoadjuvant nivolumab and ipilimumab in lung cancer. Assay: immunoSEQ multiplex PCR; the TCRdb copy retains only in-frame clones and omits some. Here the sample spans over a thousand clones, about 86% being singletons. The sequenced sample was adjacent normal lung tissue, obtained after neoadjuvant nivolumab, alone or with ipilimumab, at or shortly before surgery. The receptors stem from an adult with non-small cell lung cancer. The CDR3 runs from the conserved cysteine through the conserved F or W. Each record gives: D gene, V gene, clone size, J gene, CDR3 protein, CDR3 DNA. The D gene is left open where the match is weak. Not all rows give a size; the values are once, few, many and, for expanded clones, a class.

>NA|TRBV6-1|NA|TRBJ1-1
CASLFWGHPNTEAFF
TGTGCCAGCCTCTTTTGGGGACACCCGAACACTGAAGCTTTCTTT
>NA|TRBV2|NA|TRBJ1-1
CASSLDQRNTEAFF
TGTGCCAGCAGTCTAGACCAGAGGAACACTGAAGCTTTCTTT
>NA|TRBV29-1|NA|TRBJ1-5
CSAGNRPSNQPQHF
TGCAGCGCCGGGAACCGACCTAGCAATCAGCCCCAGCATTTT
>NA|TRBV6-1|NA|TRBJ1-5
CASRKDGGSNQPQHF
TGTGCCAGCAGGAAGGACGGGGGATCCAATCAGCCCCAGCATTTT
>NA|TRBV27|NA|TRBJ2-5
CASGVGGRPETQYF
TGTGCCAGTGGTGTTGGGGGGCGTCCAGAGACCCAGTACTTC
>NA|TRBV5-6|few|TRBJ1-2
CASSLPGGAGVAGYTF
TGTGCCAGCAGCTTGCCCGGGGGGGCCGGAGTCGCCGGCTACACCTTC
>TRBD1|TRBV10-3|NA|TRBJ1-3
CAISTGGGRGNTIYF
TGTGCCATCAGCACAGGGGGCGGACGTGGAAACACCATATATTTT
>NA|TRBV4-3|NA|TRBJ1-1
CASSQQGLNTEAFF
TGCGCCAGCAGCCAACAGGGTCTGAACACTGAAGCTTTCTTT
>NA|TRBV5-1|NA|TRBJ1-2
CASSLVASYGYTF
TGCGCCAGCAGCTTGGTGGCCAGCTATGGCTACACCTTC
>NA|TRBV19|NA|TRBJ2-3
CASSIGDATDTQYF
TGTGCCAGTAGTATAGGTGACGCCACAGATACGCAGTATTTT
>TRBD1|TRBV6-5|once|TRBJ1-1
CASGSGGAEEAEAFF
TGTGCCAGCGGTTCAGGGGGCGCGGAGGAGGCTGAAGCTTTCTTT
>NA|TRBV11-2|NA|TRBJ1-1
CASSLSLNTEAFF
TGTGCCAGCAGCTTGTCCCTGAACACTGAAGCTTTCTTT
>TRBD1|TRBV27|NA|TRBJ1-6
CASSLTGGGTPLHF
TGTGCCAGCAGTTTGACAGGGGGGGGAACACCCCTCCACTTT
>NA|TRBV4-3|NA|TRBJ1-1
CASRIQGVNTEAFF
TGCGCCAGCAGAATTCAGGGCGTGAACACTGAAGCTTTCTTT
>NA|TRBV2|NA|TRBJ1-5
CASSGLVSNQPQHF
TGTGCCAGCAGTGGGTTAGTGAGCAATCAGCCCCAGCATTTT
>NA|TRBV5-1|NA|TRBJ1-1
CASSADLNTEAFF
TGCGCCAGCAGCGCCGACCTGAACACTGAAGCTTTCTTT
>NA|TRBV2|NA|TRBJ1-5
CASMGGLGGSNQPQHF
TGTGCCAGCATGGGCGGGTTAGGCGGTAGCAATCAGCCCCAGCATTTT